Following are 22 T cell receptor beta chains from one sample sequenced in a study of spatial heterogeneity in lung cancer. TCRdb called the 5' RACE reads again in MiXCR, with one record for every CDR3 protein. The data show approximately 40,000 distinct CDR3 sequences, roughly 4.9% seen once. Time point meaning: sample taken at primary tumor resection. Sequencing was performed on PBMCs, taken at surgery. All receptors come from a female donor with early-stage non-small cell lung cancer.

The sample holds many counts of this clonotype. Germline and junction disagree at one end, which may indicate a read error. J is TRBJ2-1 and V is TRBV7-7; 7 nucleotides line up with TRBD2. The CDR3 consists of 15 residues. Germline CDR1 reads SSHAT; CDR2 reads FNYEAQ (reference sequence). The DNA of the CDR3 is TGTGCTAGCAGCCCCGGCGAAGCGGGGTACAATGAGCAGTTCTTC. Translated, it gives CASSPGEAGYNEQFF.

This clonotype was seen ten or more times. The rearrangement uses TRBV28 and TRBJ2-1; the D is unclear. The CDR3 sequence is 17 residues long. V lost 7 bases and J lost 0, with 19 bases in between. Germline loops: CDR1 MDHEN, CDR2 SYDVKM. CDR3 region: CASIPIYQKSSYNEQFF. The CDR3 region has the DNA TGTGCCAGCATTCCAATTTATCAGAAGAGCTCCTACAATGAGCAGTTCTTC.

As to this clonotype: This may be a read error: a much more frequent sequence differs by one nucleotide. The CDR3 reads CCVVTGLNTEAFF. The CDR3 bases are TGCTGCGTCGTGACAGGGTTGAACACTGAAGCTTTCTTT. V is TRBV29-1 and J is TRBJ1-1; TRBD1 matches 7 bases. The germline V gene encodes CDR1 SQVTM and CDR2 ANQGSEA. CDR3 length: 13 residues.

This clonotype has a count of ten or more. The chain combines TRBV6-5 with TRBJ2-2; no reliable D call. Germline CDR1 is MNHEY and CDR2 is SVGAGI. V lost 2 bases, J lost 8 bases, and 12 bases lay in between. The CDR3 has 14 residues. The CDR3 spells CASSYRMGTGELFF. In DNA form, the CDR3 reads TGTGCCAGCAGTTACCGAATGGGTACGGGGGAGCTGTTTTTT.

This clonotype was seen at least ten times. The V call is TRBV4-3, the J call TRBJ2-1, with 8 bases aligning to TRBD1. The CDR3 runs 16 residues. Looked up from germline, CDR1 is LGHNA and CDR2 is YSLEER. The ends lost 4 bases at V and 1 base at J; junction bases unmatched: 6. CDR3 in DNA: TGCGCCAGCAGCCCACCAGGGGGCTTGTCCTACAATGAGCAGTTCTTC. This sequence encodes CASSPPGGLSYNEQFF.

This clonotype has a handful of counts. This sequence joins TRBV20-1 and TRBJ2-7, with 8 bases fitting TRBD2. The CDR3 has 13 residues. Germline V gene lookup returns CDR1 DFQATT and CDR2 SNEGSKA (reference sequence). V shed 6 bases, J shed 0 bases, and the junction held 4 bases outside the gene matches. The CDR3, as DNA: TGCAGTGCCTTAGCGGGGCCCTCCTACGAGCAGTACTTC. This codes for CSALAGPSYEQYF.

This clonotype has a count of ten or more. The rearrangement joins TRBV4-1 to TRBJ2-4; D is unresolved. Trimming pared 2 bases from V and 0 bases from J, leaving 14 bases between. The CDR3 consists of 17 residues. CDR1 and CDR2 from the germline V gene are MGHRA and YSYEKL. This CDR3 reads CASSQWGSKVAKNIQYF. The CDR3 DNA is TGCGCCAGCAGCCAATGGGGTTCGAAGGTAGCCAAAAACATTCAGTACTTC.

The sample holds many counts of this clonotype. The chain is built from TRBV12-3 or TRBV12-4 and TRBJ1-5; unclear D gene. Trimming took 1 base from V and 3 from J, leaving 16 bases between them. The CDR3 consists of 17 residues. CDR3 in amino acids: CASSLGSSPISNQPQHF. The CDR3 DNA sequence: TGTGCCAGCAGTTTAGGTTCCTCTCCGATTTCCAATCAGCCCCAGCATTTT.

This clonotype showed up many times. The chain has TRBV4-3 and TRBJ2-7, with TRBD1 as a possible D gene (5 bases). The CDR3 has 16 residues. V shed 0 bases and J shed 2 bases, with 14 bases lying between them. Germline V lookup: CDR1 LGHNA, CDR2 YSLEER. The DNA of the CDR3 is TGCGCCAGCAGCCAAGAAAGAGGAACAGGACCCTACGAGCAGTACTTC. Translating gives CASSQERGTGPYEQYF.

This clonotype was counted ten times or more. V gene TRBV6-5 combines with J gene TRBJ1-1; D is unclear. The V end lost 5 bases, the J end lost 0 bases, and 7 bases lay between the germline ends. CDR3 length: 13 residues. The germline gives CDR1 MNHEY, CDR2 SVGAGI. In DNA form, the CDR3 reads TGTGCCAGCAGTCGGACTGTGAACACTGAAGCTTTCTTT. Its translation is CASSRTVNTEAFF.

This clonotype turned up a few times. This rearrangement joins TRBV20-1 to TRBJ1-4, with 10 bases aligning to TRBD1. This CDR3 spans 15 amino acids. J was trimmed by 10 bases and V by 2 bases; bases with no gene match: 10. Per germline, CDR1 DFQATT and CDR2 SNEGSKA (reference sequence). This chain's CDR3 is CSARPNLGQGGKLFF. For the CDR3, the DNA is TGCAGTGCTAGACCCAACTTAGGACAGGGGGGAAAACTGTTTTTT.

There are many counts of this clonotype. V and J are TRBV28 and TRBJ2-3, with D unclear. The V end was cut by 10 bases, the J end by 0 bases, with 17 bases between. The CDR3 is 15 amino acids. CDR1 and CDR2 from the germline V gene are MDHEN and SYDVKM. The CDR3 DNA sequence: TGTGCCACCAACCTACCTAAACCTAGCACAGATACGCAGTATTTT. It encodes CATNLPKPSTDTQYF.

This clonotype has a count of ten or more. The chain recombines TRBV20-1 with TRBJ2-6; unclear D gene. CDR1 and CDR2 (germline): DFQATT, SNEGSKA (reference sequence). Deletions cut 4 bases from V and 2 bases from J, with 9 bases between. The CDR3 totals 14 residues. The CDR3 DNA is TGCAGTGCTATGTCTGGAGCTGGGGCCAACGTCCTGACTTTC. Protein product: CSAMSGAGANVLTF.

This clonotype was counted ten times or more. V is TRBV18 and J is TRBJ1-2; possible D gene TRBD1, 6 bases. Trimming stripped 2 bases from V and 5 bases from J, with 21 bases between. Germline V gives CDR1 KGHSH, CDR2 LQKENI. The CDR3 contains 17 residues. CDR3 protein: CASSPITGSPSGYGYTF. CDR3 bases: TGTGCCAGCTCACCAATCACAGGGTCCCCTTCAGGGTATGGCTACACCTTC.

The table lists this clonotype with many counts. The chain links TRBV10-3 to TRBJ2-3; D not resolved. From germline, CDR1 is ENHRY and CDR2 SYGVKD. CDR3 length: 15 amino acids. Trimming shortened V by 6 bases and J by 0 bases, and 13 bases separated the two germline ends. CDR3 loop: CAIRGDGASTDTQYF. The CDR3 bases are TGTGCCATCAGAGGAGACGGTGCTAGCACAGATACGCAGTATTTT.

This clonotype showed up many times. The chain has TRBV12-5 and TRBJ1-2; D is undetermined. Germline V CDR1 and CDR2: LGHNT, FRNRAP. The CDR3 has 12 residues. Trimming pared 5 bases from V and 7 bases from J, leaving 11 bases between. The CDR3 is CASGGLYGGYTF. CDR3 sequence (DNA): TGTGCTAGTGGTGGCCTCTATGGTGGCTACACCTTC.

This clonotype was recorded many times. V is TRBV7-3 and J is TRBJ1-1, with 7 positions matching TRBD1. There are 17 residues in the CDR3. In germline, CDR1 is SGHTA, CDR2 FQGTGA. V trimming: 1 base; J trimming: 0 bases; junction bases outside the gene matches: 8. In nucleotides, the CDR3 is TGTGCCAGCAGCTTAAACAGGGCAGGGGGAATGAACACTGAAGCTTTCTTT. This codes for CASSLNRAGGMNTEAFF.

J is TRBJ1-1 and V is TRBV18; TRBD1 matches at 10 bases. There are 14 residues in the CDR3. Per the germline V gene, CDR1 is KGHSH and CDR2 is LQKENI. The V gene end was trimmed by 3 bases and the J gene end by 5 bases; junction bases not matched to a gene: 3. CDR3 sequence: CASSPGQGLTEAFF. As DNA, the CDR3 is TGTGCCAGCTCACCGGGACAGGGGCTGACTGAAGCTTTCTTT. Drawing the rest from reference TRBV18 and TRBJ1-1, the complete variable domain is NAGVMQNPRHLVRRRGQEARLRCSPMKGHSHVYWYRQLPEEGLKFMVYLQKENIIDESGMPKERFSAEFPKEGPSILRIQQVVRGDSAAYFCASSPGQGLTEAFFGQGTRLTVV.

This clonotype has more than one count but fewer than ten. V gene TRBV2 combines with J gene TRBJ1-1, with a possible D match to TRBD1 (6 bases). The CDR3 is 13 amino acids. With 6 bases removed from V and 0 bases from J, the gap between germline ends came to 8 bases. Germline V gene sequence: CDR1 SNHLY, CDR2 FYNNEI. Here the CDR3 reads CASRWTVNTEAFF. CDR3 bases: TGTGCCAGCAGGTGGACAGTGAACACTGAAGCTTTCTTT. Variable domain in full (rest from reference TRBV2 and TRBJ1-1): EPEVTQTPSHQVTQMGQEVILRCVPISNHLYFYWYRQILGQKVEFLVSFYNNEISEKSEIFDDQFSVERPDGSNFTLKIRSTKLEDSAMYFCASRWTVNTEAFFGQGTRLTVV.

V is TRBV12-3 or TRBV12-4 and J is TRBJ1-2, with 9 bases aligning to TRBD1. Trimming cost V 5 bases and J 7 bases; bases outside gene matches: 8. CDR3 length: 14 residues. The CDR3 here is CASSPPGQGFGYTF. The CDR3 bases are TGTGCCAGCAGTCCGCCGGGACAGGGCTTTGGCTACACCTTC.

This clonotype was detected ten times or more. This sequence joins TRBV6-2 or TRBV6-3 and TRBJ2-7; D might be TRBD1 (6 bases). Germline V CDR1 and CDR2: MNHEY, SVGEGT. This CDR3 contains 14 residues. Trimming left V 6 bases short and J 5 bases short, with 17 bases between. The CDR3 here is CASRGTGTTNEQYF. CDR3 sequence (DNA): TGTGCCAGCAGGGGAACCGGGACAACTAACGAGCAGTACTTC.

This clonotype was seen more than once but under ten times. The J gene is TRBJ2-1, the V gene TRBV5-4; possibly TRBD2 for D (6 bases). V dropped 4 bases and J dropped 0 bases, with 17 bases sitting between them. The CDR3 length is 17 residues. The germline V gene has CDR1 SGHNT and CDR2 YYREEE (reference sequence). CDR3 sequence reads: CASSPIAGRGSYNEQFF. Here the CDR3 DNA reads TGTGCCAGCAGCCCAATCGCGGGGAGAGGCTCCTACAATGAGCAGTTCTTC.